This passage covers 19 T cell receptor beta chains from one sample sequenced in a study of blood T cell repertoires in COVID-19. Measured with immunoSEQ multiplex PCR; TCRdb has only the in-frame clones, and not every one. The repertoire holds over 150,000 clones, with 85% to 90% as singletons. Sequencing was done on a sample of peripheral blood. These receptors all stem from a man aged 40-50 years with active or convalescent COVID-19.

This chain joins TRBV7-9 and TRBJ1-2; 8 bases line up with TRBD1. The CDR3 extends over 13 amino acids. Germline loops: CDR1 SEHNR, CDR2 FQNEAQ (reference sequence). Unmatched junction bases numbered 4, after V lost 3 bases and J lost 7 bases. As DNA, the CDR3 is TGTGCCAGCAGCTTGACAGGGGAAGGTGGCTACACCTTC. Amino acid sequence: CASSLTGEGGYTF. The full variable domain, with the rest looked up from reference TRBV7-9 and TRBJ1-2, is DTGVSQNPRHKITKRGQNVTFRCDPISEHNRLYWYRQTLGQGPEFLTYFQNEAQLEKSRLLSDRFSAERPKGSFSTLEIQRTEQGDSAMYLCASSLTGEGGYTFGSGTRLTVV.

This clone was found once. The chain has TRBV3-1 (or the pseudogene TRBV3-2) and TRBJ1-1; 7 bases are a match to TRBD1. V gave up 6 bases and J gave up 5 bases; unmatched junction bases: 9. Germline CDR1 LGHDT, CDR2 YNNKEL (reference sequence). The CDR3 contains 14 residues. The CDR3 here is CASRLGGASTEAFF. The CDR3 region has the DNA TGTGCCAGCAGACTAGGGGGCGCGAGTACTGAAGCTTTCTTT.

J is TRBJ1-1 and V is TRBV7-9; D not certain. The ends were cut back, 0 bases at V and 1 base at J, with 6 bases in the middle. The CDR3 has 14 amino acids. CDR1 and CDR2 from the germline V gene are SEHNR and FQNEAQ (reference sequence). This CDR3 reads CASSLATSNTEAFF. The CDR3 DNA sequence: TGTGCCAGCAGCTTAGCAACATCGAACACTGAAGCTTTCTTT.

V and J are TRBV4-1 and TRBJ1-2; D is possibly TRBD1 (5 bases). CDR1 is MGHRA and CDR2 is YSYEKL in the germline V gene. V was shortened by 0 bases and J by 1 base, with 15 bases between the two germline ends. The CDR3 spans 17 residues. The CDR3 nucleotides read TGCGCCAGCAGCCAAGATAGGGCCCAGGGTAGTAACTATGGCTACACCTTC. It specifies CASSQDRAQGSNYGYTF.

The CDR3 protein is CASSLLGDWGYTF. CDR3 nucleotides: TGTGCCAGCAGCTTGTTAGGGGATTGGGGCTACACCTTC. This chain links TRBV5-5 with TRBJ1-2, with D perhaps matching TRBD1 (5 bases). This CDR3 is built from 13 residues. Germline lookup yields CDR1 SGHKS and CDR2 YYEKEE (reference sequence). The V end lost 1 base, the J end lost 8 bases, and 12 bases lay between the germline ends.

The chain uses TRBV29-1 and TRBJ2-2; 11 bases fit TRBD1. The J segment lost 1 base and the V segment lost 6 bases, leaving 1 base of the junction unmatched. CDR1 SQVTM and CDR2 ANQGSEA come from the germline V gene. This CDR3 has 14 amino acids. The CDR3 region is CSVGTGGNTGELFF. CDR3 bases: TGCAGCGTGGGGACAGGGGGGAACACCGGGGAGCTGTTTTTT.

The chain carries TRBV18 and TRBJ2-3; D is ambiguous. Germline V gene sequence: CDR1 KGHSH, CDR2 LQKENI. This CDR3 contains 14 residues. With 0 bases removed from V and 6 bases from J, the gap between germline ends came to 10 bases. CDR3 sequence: CASSPPVKRDTQYF. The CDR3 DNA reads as TGTGCCAGCTCACCACCAGTAAAGCGCGATACGCAGTATTTT.

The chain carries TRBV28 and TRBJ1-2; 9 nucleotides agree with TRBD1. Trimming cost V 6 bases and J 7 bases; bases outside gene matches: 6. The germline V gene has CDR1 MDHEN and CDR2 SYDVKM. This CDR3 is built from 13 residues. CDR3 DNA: TGTGCCAGCAGCGATACAGGGGGCTCTGGCTACACCTTC. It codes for CASSDTGGSGYTF.

The CDR3 region is CASSQDRTGSDIQYF. Here the CDR3 DNA reads TGTGCCAGCAGCCAAGATAGGACAGGGTCGGACATTCAGTACTTC. V usage is TRBV4-2 and J usage is TRBJ2-4; TRBD1 matches 8 bases. Trimming cost V 0 bases and J 8 bases; bases outside gene matches: 6. The CDR3 covers 15 residues. CDR1 is LGHNA, CDR2 YNFKEQ, per germline.

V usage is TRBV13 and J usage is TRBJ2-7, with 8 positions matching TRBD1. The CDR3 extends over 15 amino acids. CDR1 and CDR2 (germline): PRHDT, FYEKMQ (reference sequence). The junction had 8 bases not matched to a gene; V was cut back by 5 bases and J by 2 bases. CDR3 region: CASSEAGQGTYEQYF. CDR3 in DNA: TGTGCCAGCAGCGAAGCCGGACAGGGAACCTACGAGCAGTACTTC.

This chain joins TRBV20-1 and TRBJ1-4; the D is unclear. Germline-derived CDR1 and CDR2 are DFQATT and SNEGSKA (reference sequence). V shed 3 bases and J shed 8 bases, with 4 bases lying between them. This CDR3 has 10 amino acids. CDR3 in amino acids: CSARREKLFF. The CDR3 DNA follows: TGCAGTGCTAGGCGCGAAAAACTGTTTTTT.

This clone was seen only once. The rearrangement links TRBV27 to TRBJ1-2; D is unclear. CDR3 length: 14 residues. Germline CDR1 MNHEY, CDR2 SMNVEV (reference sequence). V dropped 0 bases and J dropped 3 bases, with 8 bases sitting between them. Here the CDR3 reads CASSLSGGYYGYTF. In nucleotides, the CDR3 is TGTGCCAGCAGTTTATCGGGAGGATACTATGGCTACACCTTC.

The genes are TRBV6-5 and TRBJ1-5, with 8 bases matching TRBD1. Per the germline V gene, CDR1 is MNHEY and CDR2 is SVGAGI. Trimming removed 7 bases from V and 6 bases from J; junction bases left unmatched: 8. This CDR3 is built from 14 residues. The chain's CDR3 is CASIRQGAFQPQHF. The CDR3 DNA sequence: TGTGCCAGCATAAGGCAGGGGGCTTTTCAGCCCCAGCATTTT.

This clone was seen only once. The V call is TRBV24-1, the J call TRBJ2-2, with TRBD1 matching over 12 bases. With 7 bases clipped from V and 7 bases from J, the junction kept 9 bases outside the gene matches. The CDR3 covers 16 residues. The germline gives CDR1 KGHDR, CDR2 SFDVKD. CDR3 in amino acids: CATSGTGGLKGGELFF. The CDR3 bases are TGTGCCACCAGCGGGACAGGGGGCCTTAAGGGCGGGGAGCTGTTTTTT.

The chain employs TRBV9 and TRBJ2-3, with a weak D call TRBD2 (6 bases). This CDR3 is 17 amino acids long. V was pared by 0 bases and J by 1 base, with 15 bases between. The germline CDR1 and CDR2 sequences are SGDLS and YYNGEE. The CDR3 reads CASSVDDWGGGTDTQYF. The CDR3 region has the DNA TGTGCCAGCAGCGTAGATGATTGGGGCGGGGGCACAGATACGCAGTATTTT. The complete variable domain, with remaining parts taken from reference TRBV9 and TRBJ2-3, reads DSGVTQTPKHLITATGQRVTLRCSPRSGDLSVYWYQQSLDQGLQFLIQYYNGEERAKGNILERFSAQQFPDLHSELNLSSLELGDSALYFCASSVDDWGGGTDTQYFGPGTRLTVL.

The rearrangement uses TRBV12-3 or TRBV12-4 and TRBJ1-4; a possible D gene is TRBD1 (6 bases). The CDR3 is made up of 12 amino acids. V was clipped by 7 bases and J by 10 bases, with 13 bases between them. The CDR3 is CASNEGGGKLFF. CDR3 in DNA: TGTGCCAGCAACGAGGGGGGGGGAAAACTGTTTTTT.

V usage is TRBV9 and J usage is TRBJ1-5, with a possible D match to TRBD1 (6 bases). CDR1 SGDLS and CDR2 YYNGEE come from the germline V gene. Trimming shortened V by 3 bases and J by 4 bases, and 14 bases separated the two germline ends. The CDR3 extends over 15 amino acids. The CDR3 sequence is CASSGAGVGNQPQHF. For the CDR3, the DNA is TGTGCCAGCAGCGGGGCAGGGGTGGGGAATCAGCCCCAGCATTTT.

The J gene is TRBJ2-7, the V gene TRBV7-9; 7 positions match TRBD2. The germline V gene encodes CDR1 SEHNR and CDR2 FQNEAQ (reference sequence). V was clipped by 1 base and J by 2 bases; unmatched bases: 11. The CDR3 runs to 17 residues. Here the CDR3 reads CASSLDVERGETYEQYF. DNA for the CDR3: TGTGCCAGCAGCTTAGATGTGGAGCGGGGTGAAACCTACGAGCAGTACTTC.

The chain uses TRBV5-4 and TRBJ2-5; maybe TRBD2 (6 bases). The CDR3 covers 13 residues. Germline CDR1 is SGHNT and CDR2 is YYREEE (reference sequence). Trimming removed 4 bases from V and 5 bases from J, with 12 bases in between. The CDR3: CASSPEGLETQYF. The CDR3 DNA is TGTGCCAGCAGCCCGGAGGGGTTGGAGACCCAGTACTTC.